These T cell receptor beta chains were read from a single sample in a study of blood T cell repertoires in COVID-19. Sequencing was performed with immunoSEQ multiplex PCR; in TCRdb, only in-frame clones are kept and a portion is missing. The sample lists about 140,000 clones; approximately 83% were seen once. The source material was peripheral blood. The receptors shown here come from a human donor in a cohort sampled during active COVID-19. Both conserved end residues are part of each CDR3. Fields, in order: V gene, J gene, clone size, CDR3 protein. Size values are once, few and many counts, or a class for expanded clones, and some rows have none.

v_gene: TRBV27; j_gene: TRBJ2-3; abundance: -; CDR3aa: CASSLSVGEATTGTDTQYF
v_gene: TRBV7-3; j_gene: TRBJ2-5; abundance: -; CDR3aa: CASSKGLAGRVETQYF
v_gene: TRBV19; j_gene: TRBJ2-1; abundance: few; CDR3aa: CASSIVGLAGGPGQFF
v_gene: TRBV7-2; j_gene: TRBJ1-4; abundance: -; CDR3aa: CASSQGRSGEKLFF
v_gene: TRBV3-1/TRBV3-2; j_gene: TRBJ2-5; abundance: -; CDR3aa: CASSRSDRETQYF
v_gene: TRBV6-2/TRBV6-3; j_gene: TRBJ1-5; abundance: -; CDR3aa: CASSYEAGGFQPQHF
v_gene: TRBV7-9; j_gene: TRBJ1-1; abundance: -; CDR3aa: CASSRGWNTEAFF
v_gene: TRBV20-1; j_gene: TRBJ1-5; abundance: -; CDR3aa: CSAGQSQPQHF
v_gene: TRBV18; j_gene: TRBJ2-5; abundance: -; CDR3aa: CASSMGGSSRETQYF
v_gene: TRBV7-2; j_gene: TRBJ2-1; abundance: -; CDR3aa: CASSLSGTSGRREQFF
v_gene: TRBV4-3; j_gene: TRBJ2-2; abundance: -; CDR3aa: CASSHGLARGELFF
v_gene: TRBV5-1; j_gene: TRBJ1-3; abundance: -; CDR3aa: CASSLARGSGNTIYF
v_gene: TRBV28; j_gene: TRBJ2-7; abundance: -; CDR3aa: CASSSPNYSGRSYEQYF
v_gene: TRBV19; j_gene: TRBJ1-1; abundance: -; CDR3aa: CASMGGTPFVNTEAFF
v_gene: TRBV5-1; j_gene: TRBJ1-6; abundance: -; CDR3aa: CASSLGQGRWNSPLHF
v_gene: TRBV10-3; j_gene: TRBJ1-1; abundance: -; CDR3aa: CAISDSGAANTEAFF
v_gene: TRBV4-2; j_gene: TRBJ2-7; abundance: -; CDR3aa: CASSQSPNSGSYEQYF
v_gene: TRBV27; j_gene: TRBJ1-2; abundance: -; CDR3aa: CASTPRGSVYGYTF
v_gene: TRBV2; j_gene: TRBJ1-2; abundance: medium-sized; CDR3aa: CASSRDRSDGYTF
v_gene: TRBV3-1/TRBV3-2; j_gene: TRBJ2-6; abundance: -; CDR3aa: CASRRLTGAGANVLTF
v_gene: TRBV29-1; j_gene: TRBJ2-1; abundance: -; CDR3aa: CSATDRGSRNEQFF
v_gene: TRBV5-1; j_gene: TRBJ2-3; abundance: -; CDR3aa: CASSFGTSGTHLGSTDTQYF
v_gene: TRBV5-1; j_gene: TRBJ1-2; abundance: -; CDR3aa: CASSNGTVSYGYTF
v_gene: TRBV7-3; j_gene: TRBJ2-1; abundance: few; CDR3aa: CASSLYGPGSTQKNEQFF
v_gene: TRBV7-2; j_gene: TRBJ1-3; abundance: -; CDR3aa: CASSLPGLFNTIYF
v_gene: TRBV7-3; j_gene: TRBJ2-1; abundance: -; CDR3aa: CASSPTAGSHNEQFF
v_gene: TRBV7-9; j_gene: TRBJ1-2; abundance: -; CDR3aa: CASSLKGSGGYGYTF
v_gene: TRBV20-1; j_gene: TRBJ2-1; abundance: once; CDR3aa: CSASRTGGYNEQFF
v_gene: TRBV9; j_gene: TRBJ2-1; abundance: once; CDR3aa: CASSVGGLAVRENEQFF
v_gene: TRBV2; j_gene: TRBJ1-5; abundance: -; CDR3aa: CASSRDRGDQPQHF
v_gene: TRBV4-2; j_gene: TRBJ2-3; abundance: once; CDR3aa: CASPGGTRITDTQYF
v_gene: TRBV12-3/TRBV12-4; j_gene: TRBJ2-3; abundance: -; CDR3aa: CASSREDTQYF
v_gene: TRBV7-3; j_gene: TRBJ2-1; abundance: -; CDR3aa: CASSFGGSYNEQFF
v_gene: TRBV18; j_gene: TRBJ1-4; abundance: -; CDR3aa: CASSPTGGDEKLFF
v_gene: TRBV9; j_gene: TRBJ1-2; abundance: -; CDR3aa: CASSPYRPAYGYTF
v_gene: TRBV9; j_gene: TRBJ2-5; abundance: -; CDR3aa: CASSVAAAGLQTQYF